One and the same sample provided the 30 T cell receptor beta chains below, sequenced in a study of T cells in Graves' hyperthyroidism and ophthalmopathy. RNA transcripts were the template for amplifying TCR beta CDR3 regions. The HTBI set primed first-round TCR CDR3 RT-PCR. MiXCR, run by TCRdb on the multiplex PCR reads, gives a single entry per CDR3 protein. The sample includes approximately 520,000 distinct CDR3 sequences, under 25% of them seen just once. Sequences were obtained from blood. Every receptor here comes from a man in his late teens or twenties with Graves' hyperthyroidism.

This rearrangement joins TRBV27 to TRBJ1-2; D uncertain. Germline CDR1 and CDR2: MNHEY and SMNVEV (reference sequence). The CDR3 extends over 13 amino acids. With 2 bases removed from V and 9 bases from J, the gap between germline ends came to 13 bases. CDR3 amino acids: CASSLGQEYSYTF. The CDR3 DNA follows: TGTGCCAGCAGTTTAGGGCAGGAATACAGCTACACCTTC.

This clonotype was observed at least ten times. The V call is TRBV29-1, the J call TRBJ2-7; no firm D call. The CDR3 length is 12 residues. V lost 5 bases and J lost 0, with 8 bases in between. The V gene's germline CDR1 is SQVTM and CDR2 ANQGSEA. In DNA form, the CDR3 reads TGCAGCGTTCGGACGGCCTCCTACGAGCAGTACTTC. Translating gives CSVRTASYEQYF.

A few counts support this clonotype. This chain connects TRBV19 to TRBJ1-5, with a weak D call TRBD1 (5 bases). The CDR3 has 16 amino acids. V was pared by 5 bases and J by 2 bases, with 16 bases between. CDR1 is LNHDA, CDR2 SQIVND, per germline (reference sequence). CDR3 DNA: TGTGCCAGTAGTTTAGCCGGGACCAAACGCAATCAGCCCCAGCATTTT. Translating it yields CASSLAGTKRNQPQHF. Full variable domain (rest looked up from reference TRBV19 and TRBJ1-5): DGGITQSPKYLFRKEGQNVTLSCEQNLNHDAMYWYRQDPGQGLRLIYYSQIVNDFQKGDIAEGYSVSREKKESFPLTVTSAQKNPTAFYLCASSLAGTKRNQPQHFGDGTRLSIL.

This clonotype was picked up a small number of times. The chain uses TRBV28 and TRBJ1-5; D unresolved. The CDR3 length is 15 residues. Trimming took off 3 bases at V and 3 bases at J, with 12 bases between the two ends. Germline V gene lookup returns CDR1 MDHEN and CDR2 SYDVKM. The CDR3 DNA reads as TGTGCCAGCAGTTTGAGAGGCCCCTTCAATCAGCCCCAGCATTTT. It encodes CASSLRGPFNQPQHF.

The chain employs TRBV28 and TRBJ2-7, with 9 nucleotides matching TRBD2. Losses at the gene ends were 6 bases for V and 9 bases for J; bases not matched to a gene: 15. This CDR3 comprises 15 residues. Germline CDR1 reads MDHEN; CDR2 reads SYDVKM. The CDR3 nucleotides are TGTGCCAGCAGACTTTCTCCTAGCGGGAACCACGGGCAGTACTTC. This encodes CASRLSPSGNHGQYF.

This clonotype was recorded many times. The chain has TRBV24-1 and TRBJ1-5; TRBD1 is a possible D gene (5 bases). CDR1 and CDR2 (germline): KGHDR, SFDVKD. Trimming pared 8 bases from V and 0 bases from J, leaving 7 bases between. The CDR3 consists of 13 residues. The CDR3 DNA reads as TGTGCCACCAACCAGGGTAGCAATCAGCCCCAGCATTTT. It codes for CATNQGSNQPQHF.

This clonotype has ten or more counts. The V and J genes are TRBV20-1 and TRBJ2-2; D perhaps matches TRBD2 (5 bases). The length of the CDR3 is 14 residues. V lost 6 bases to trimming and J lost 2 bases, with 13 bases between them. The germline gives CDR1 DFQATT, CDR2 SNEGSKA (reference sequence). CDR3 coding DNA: TGCAGTGCAGCAACCGGGAAAAACACCGGGGAGCTGTTTTTT. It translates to CSAATGKNTGELFF.

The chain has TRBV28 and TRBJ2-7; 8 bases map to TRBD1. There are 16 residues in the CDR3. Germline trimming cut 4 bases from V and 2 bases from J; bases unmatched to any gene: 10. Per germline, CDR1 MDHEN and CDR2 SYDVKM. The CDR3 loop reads CASSSPGGATTYEQYF. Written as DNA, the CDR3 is TGTGCCAGCAGTTCCCCAGGGGGCGCAACAACCTACGAGCAGTACTTC.

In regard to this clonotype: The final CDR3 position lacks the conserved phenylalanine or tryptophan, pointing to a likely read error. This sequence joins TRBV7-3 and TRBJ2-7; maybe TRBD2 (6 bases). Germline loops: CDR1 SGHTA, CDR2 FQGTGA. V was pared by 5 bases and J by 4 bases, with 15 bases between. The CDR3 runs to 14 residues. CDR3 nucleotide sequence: TGTGCCAGCAGCCTCGGACGGGGAGGATACGAGCAGTACTTA. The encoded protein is CASSLGRGGYEQYL.

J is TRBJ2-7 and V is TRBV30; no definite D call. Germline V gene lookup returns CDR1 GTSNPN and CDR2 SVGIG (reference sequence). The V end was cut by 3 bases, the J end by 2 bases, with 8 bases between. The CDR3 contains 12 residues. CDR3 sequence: CAWRGSAYEQYF. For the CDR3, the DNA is TGTGCCTGGAGGGGGTCCGCCTACGAGCAGTACTTC. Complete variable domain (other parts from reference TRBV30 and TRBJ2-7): SQTIHQWPATLVQPVGSPLSLECTVEGTSNPNLYWYRQAAGRGLQLLFYSVGIGQISSEVPQNLSASRPQDRQFILSSKKLLLSDSGFYLCAWRGSAYEQYFGPGTRLTVT.

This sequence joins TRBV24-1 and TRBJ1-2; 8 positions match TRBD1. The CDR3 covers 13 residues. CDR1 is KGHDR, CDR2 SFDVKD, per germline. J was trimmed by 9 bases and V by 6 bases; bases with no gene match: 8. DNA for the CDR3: TGTGCCACCAGTCTGGGGACAGGCGGCCGCTACACCTTC. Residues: CATSLGTGGRYTF.

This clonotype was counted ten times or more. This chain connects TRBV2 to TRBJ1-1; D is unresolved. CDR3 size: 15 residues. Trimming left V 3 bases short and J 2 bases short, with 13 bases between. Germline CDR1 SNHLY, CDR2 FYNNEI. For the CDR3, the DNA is TGTGCCAGCAGTGATTTAGGCAAAGGAAACACTGAAGCTTTCTTT. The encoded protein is CASSDLGKGNTEAFF.

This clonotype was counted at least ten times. The CDR3 spells CASSWGSSYNSPLHF. The CDR3 nucleotides read TGTGCCAGCAGTTGGGGGAGCTCCTATAATTCACCCCTCCACTTT. The chain combines TRBV28 with TRBJ1-6; a possible D gene is TRBD1 (5 bases). V was pared by 4 bases and J by 0 bases, with 7 bases between. This CDR3 spans 15 amino acids. Germline loops: CDR1 MDHEN, CDR2 SYDVKM.

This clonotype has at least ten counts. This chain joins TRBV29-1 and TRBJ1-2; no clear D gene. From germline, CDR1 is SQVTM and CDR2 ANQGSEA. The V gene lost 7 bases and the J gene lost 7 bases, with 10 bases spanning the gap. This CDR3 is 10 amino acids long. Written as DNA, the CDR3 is TGCAGCGGATTAGAAAGTGGCTACACCTTC. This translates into CSGLESGYTF.

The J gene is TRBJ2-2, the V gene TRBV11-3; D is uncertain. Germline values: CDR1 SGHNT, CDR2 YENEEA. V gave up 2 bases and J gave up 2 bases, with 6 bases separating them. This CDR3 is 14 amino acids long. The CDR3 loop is CASSLYGNTGELFF. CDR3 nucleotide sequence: TGTGCCAGCAGCTTATACGGTAACACCGGGGAGCTGTTTTTT.

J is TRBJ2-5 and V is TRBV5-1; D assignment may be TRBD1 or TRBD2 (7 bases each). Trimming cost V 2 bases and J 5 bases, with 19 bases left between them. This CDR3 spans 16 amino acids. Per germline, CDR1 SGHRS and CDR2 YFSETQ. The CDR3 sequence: CASSFPGEGAAETQYF. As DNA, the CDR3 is TGCGCCAGCAGCTTCCCCGGGGAGGGGGCGGCGGAGACCCAGTACTTC.

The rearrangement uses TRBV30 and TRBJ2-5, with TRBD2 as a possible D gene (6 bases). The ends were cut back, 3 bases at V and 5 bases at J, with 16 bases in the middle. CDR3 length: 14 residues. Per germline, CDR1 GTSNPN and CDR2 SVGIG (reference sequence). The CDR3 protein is CAWRVTSGGETQYF. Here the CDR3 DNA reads TGTGCCTGGAGGGTGACGAGTGGGGGGGAGACCCAGTACTTC.

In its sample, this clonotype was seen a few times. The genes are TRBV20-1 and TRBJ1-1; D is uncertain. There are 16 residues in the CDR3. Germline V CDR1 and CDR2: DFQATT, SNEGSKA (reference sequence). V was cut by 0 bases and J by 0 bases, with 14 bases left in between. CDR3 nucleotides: TGCAGTGCTAGAGACTTCTCGTCCTCCATGAACACTGAAGCTTTCTTT. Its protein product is CSARDFSSSMNTEAFF.

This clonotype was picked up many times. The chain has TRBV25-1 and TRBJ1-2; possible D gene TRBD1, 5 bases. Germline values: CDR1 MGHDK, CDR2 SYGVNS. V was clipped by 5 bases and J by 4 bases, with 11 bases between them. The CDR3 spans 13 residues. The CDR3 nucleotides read TGTGCCAGCAGTTCTGCAGGGAGCTATGGCTACACCTTC. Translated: CASSSAGSYGYTF.

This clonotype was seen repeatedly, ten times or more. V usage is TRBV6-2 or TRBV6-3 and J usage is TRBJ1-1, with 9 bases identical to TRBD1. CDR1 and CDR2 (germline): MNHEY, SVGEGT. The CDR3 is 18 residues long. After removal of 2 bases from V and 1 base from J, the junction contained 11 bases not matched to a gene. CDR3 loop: CASSYTPGNRGRNTEAFF. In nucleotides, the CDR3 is TGTGCCAGCAGTTACACACCGGGTAACAGGGGGCGGAACACTGAAGCTTTCTTT.

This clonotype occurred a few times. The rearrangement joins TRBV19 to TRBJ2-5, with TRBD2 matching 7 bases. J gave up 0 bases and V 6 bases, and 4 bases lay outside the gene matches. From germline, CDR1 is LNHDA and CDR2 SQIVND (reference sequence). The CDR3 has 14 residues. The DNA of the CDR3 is TGTGCCAGTAGCCGAGGACTAGACCAAGAGACCCAGTACTTC. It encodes CASSRGLDQETQYF.

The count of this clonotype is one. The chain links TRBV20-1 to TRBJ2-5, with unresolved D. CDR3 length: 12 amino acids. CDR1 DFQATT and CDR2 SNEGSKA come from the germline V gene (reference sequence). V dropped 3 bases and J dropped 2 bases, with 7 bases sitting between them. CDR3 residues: CSARFIQETQYF. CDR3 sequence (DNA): TGCAGTGCTAGGTTCATTCAAGAGACCCAGTACTTC.

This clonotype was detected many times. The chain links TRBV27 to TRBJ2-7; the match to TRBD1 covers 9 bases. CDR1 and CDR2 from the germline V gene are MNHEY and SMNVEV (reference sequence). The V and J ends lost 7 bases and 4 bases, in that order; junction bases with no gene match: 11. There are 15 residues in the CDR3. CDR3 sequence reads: CASKWGLGQGYEQYF. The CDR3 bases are TGTGCCAGCAAGTGGGGCCTGGGACAGGGATACGAGCAGTACTTC.

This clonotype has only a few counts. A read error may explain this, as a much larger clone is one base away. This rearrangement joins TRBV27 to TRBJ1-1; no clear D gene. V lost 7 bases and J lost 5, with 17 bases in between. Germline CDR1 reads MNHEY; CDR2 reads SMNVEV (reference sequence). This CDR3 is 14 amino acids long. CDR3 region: CASTPGGPTTEAFF. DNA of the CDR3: TGTGCCAGCACCCCCGGAGGGCCCACTACTGAAGCTTTCTTT.

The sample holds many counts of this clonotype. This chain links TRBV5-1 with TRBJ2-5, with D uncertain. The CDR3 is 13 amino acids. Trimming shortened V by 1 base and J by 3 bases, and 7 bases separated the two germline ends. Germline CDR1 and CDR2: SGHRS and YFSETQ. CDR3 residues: CASSLMQKETQYF. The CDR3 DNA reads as TGCGCCAGCAGCTTGATGCAGAAAGAGACCCAGTACTTC.

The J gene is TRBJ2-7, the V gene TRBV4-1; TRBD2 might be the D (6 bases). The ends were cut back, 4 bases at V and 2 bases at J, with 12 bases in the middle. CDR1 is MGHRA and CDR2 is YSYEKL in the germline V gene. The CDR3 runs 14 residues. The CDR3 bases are TGCGCCAGCAGCCCCCCCTGGAGGGCCTACGAGCAGTACTTC. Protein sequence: CASSPPWRAYEQYF.

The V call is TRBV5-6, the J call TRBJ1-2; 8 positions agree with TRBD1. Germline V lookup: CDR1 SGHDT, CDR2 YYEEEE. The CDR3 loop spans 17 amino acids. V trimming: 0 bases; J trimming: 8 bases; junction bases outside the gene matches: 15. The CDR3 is CASSLEVQGAIRRGYTF. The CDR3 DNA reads TGTGCCAGCAGCTTGGAGGTGCAGGGGGCGATTCGGAGAGGCTACACCTTC.

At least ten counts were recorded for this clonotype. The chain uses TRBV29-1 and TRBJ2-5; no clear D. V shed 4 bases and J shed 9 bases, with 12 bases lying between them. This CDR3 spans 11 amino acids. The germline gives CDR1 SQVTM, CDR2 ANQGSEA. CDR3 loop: CSVGPQVAQYF. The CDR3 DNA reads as TGCAGCGTTGGACCTCAGGTAGCCCAGTACTTC.

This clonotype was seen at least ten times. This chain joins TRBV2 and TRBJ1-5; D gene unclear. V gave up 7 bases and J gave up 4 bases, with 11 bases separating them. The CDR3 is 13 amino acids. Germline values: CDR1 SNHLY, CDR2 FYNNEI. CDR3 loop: CASNSWRNQPQHF. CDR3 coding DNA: TGTGCCAGCAACTCGTGGAGGAATCAGCCCCAGCATTTT.

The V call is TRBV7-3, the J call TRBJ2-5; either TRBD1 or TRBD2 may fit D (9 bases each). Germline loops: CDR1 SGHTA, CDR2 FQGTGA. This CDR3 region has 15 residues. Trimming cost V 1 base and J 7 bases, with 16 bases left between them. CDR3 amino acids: CASSLSSGGQGTQYF. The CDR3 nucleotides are TGTGCCAGCAGCTTAAGTAGCGGGGGACAGGGGACCCAGTACTTC. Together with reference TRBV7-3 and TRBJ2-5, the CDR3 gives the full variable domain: GAGVSQTPSNKVTEKGKYVELRCDPISGHTALYWYRQSLGQGPEFLIYFQGTGAADDSGLPNDRFFAVRPEGSVSTLKIQRTERGDSAVYLCASSLSSGGQGTQYFGPGTRLLVL.